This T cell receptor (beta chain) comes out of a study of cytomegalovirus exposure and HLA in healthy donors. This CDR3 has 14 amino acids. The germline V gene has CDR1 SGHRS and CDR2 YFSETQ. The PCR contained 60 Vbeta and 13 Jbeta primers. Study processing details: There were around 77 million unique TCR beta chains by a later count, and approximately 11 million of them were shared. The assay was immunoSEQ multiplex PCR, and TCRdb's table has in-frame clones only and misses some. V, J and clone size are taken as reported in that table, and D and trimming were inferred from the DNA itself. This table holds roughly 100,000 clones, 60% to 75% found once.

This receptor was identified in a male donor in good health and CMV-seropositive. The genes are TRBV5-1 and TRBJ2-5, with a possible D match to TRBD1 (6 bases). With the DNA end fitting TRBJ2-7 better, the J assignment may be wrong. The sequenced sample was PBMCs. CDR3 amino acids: CASSFEQGGYEQYF. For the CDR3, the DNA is TGCGCCAGCAGCTTCGAACAGGGCGGCTACGAGCAGTACTTC.